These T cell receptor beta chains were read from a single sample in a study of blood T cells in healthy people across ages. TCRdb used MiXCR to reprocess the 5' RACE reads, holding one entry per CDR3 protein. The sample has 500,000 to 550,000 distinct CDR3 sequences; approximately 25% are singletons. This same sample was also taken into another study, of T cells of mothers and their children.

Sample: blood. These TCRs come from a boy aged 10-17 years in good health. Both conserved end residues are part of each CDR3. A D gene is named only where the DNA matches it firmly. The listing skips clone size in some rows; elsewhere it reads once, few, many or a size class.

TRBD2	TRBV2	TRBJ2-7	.	TGTGCCAGCAGCCAGCTGACTAGCGGGGCCCCGTGGGAGCAGTACTTC	CASSQLTSGAPWEQYF
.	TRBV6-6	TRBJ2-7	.	TGTGCCAGCAGTTACTCGACCGGGACCTCCTACGAGCAGTACTTC	CASSYSTGTSYEQYF
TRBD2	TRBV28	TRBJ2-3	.	TGTGCCATCGGGGGAGGGAACACAGATACGCAGTATTTT	CAIGGGNTDTQYF
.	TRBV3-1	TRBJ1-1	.	TGTGCCAGTCGGGATCTCGGGGGGAACACTGAAGCTTTCTTT	CASRDLGGNTEAFF
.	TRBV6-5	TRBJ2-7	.	TGTGCCAGCAGTTATTCGGGGGCTAGCGCTACATCCTACGAGCAGTACTTC	CASSYSGASATSYEQYF
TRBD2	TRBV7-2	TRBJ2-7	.	TGTGCCAGCAGCAAGACTAGCGGGAGGGTCTACGAGCAGTACTTC	CASSKTSGRVYEQYF
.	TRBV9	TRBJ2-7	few	TGTGCCAGCAGCGTAGGGGGTAGACTTCCTACCGAGCAGTACTTC	CASSVGGRLPTEQYF
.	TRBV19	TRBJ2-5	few	TGTGCCAGTAGTATTGGGCCCGGGGCGGCCGAGACCCAGTACTTC	CASSIGPGAAETQYF
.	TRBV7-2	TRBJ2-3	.	TGTGCCAGCAGCTTAACGGGAGTAAGCACAGATACGCAGTATTTT	CASSLTGVSTDTQYF
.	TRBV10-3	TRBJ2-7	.	TGTGCCGCAGGAGCAGTAGACTCCTACGAGCAGTACTTC	CAAGAVDSYEQYF
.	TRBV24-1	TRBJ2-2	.	TGTGCCACCAGTGATTATGACCCGGGCACCGGGGAGCTGTTTTTT	CATSDYDPGTGELFF
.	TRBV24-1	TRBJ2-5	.	TGTGCCACCAGTGATTGGATCGGCGAGACCCAGTACTTC	CATSDWIGETQYF
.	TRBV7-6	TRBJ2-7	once	TGTGCCAGCAGCTTAATTGGGTTGGTGGGTTACGAGCAGTACTTC	CASSLIGLVGYEQYF
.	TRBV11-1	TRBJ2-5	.	TGTGCCAGCAGCTTACGTCTCGGCGGGCACCAGTACTTC	CASSLRLGGHQYF
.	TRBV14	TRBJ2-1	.	TGTGCCAGCAGCCAAGATCCTACTCTGTTTTCGTTCTTC	CASSQDPTLFSFF
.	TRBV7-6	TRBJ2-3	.	TGTGCCAGCAGCCTTCGGACACAGGGTGCCGGCACAGATACGCAGTATTTT	CASSLRTQGAGTDTQYF
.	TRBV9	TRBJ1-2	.	TGTGCCAGCAGCGTAGCTCCCCGGGACCCGGGGAGGGATGGCTACACCTTC	CASSVAPRDPGRDGYTF
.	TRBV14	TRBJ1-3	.	TGTGCCAGCAGCCAAGAACAACGGGCATCAAGCTCTGGAAACACCATATATTTT	CASSQEQRASSSGNTIYF
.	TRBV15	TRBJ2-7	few	TGTGCCACCAGCAGAGTGGGGGTCGGGACCGCCTACGAGCAGTACTTC	CATSRVGVGTAYEQYF
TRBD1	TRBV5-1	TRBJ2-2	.	TGCGCCAGCAGCAATCGGACAGGGGGCTACACCGGGGAGCTGTTTTTT	CASSNRTGGYTGELFF
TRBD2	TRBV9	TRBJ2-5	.	TGCGCCAGCAGCGTCTCTAGCGGTCCTTTTGGGCAGTACTTC	CASSVSSGPFGQYF
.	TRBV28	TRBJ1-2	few	TGTGCCAGCAGTCGACGGCTGGGCATGGATGGCTACACCTTC	CASSRRLGMDGYTF
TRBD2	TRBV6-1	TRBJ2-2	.	TGTGCCAGCAGTGGACTAGCGGTTAACACCGGGGAGCTGTTTTTT	CASSGLAVNTGELFF
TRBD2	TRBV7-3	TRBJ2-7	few	TGTGCCAGCAGCTTAGAAGGACTAGCGATGTACGAGCAGTACTTC	CASSLEGLAMYEQYF
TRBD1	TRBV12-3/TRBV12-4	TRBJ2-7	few	TGTGCCAGCAGCCATGGGGCCGTTTCCTGGGACAGGGTTTTCCTGAACTACGAGCAGTACTTC	CASSHGAVSWDRVFLNYEQYF
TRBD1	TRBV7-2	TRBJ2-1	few	TGTGCCAGCAGCTTGCGGCAGGGGGCGGGCAATGAGCAGTTCTTC	CASSLRQGAGNEQFF
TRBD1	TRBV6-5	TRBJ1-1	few	TGTGCCAGCAGGGGAACAGGGGGCACCACTGAAGCTTTCTTT	CASRGTGGTTEAFF
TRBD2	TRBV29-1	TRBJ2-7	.	TGCAGCGCTAGGACTAGCGGGAGAGTCGAGCAGTACTTC	CSARTSGRVEQYF
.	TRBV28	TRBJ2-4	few	TGTGCCAGCAGTTTAGACAGGCCTGGGGACATTCAGTACTTC	CASSLDRPGDIQYF
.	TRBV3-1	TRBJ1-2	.	TGTGCCGCGGCGGGAGCGGGTCCTTCCTATGGCTACACCTTC	CAAAGAGPSYGYTF
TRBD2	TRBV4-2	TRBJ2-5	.	TGTGCCAGCAGCCAAGATCCAGCGGGGGGCTTGGGGCCCCAAGAGACCCAGTACTTC	CASSQDPAGGLGPQETQYF
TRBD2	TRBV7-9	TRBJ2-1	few	TGTGCCAGCGTCGACAGCACGGCTAGCGGGATAACTCACAATGAGCAGTTCTTC	CASVDSTASGITHNEQFF
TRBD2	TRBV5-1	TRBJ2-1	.	TGCGCCAGCAGCTTGGCTGCCGGGAGGGAGTACAATGAGCGGTTCTTC	CASSLAAGREYNERFF
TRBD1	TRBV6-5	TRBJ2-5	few	TGTGCCAGCAGTTCGTTCGGACAGGCAGAGACCCAGTACTTC	CASSSFGQAETQYF
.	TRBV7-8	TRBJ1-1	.	TGTGCCAGCAGCCACATCGCGGGGGGTTACACTGAAGCTTTCTTT	CASSHIAGGYTEAFF
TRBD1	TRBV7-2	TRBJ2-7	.	TGTGCCAGCAGAAGCTTAAGTGGGGACAGTCCCTACGAGCAGTACTTC	CASRSLSGDSPYEQYF
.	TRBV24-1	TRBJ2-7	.	TGTGCCACCAGTGATTTATCCGGGGAGGTGGACTACGAGCAGTACTTC	CATSDLSGEVDYEQYF
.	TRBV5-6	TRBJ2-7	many	TGTGCCAGCAGCTTGTGGTGGGCAGGGGATAAATACGAGCAGTACTTC	CASSLWWAGDKYEQYF
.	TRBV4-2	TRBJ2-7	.	TGTGCCAGCAGCTCGTCGGACATCTACGAGCAGTACTTC	CASSSSDIYEQYF
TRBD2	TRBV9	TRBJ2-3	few	TGTGCCTCGGGACTAGCGGGAGATACGCAGTATTTT	CASGLAGDTQYF
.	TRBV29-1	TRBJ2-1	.	TGCAGCGTTGAGACGGCCCGGAATGAGCAGTTCTTC	CSVETARNEQFF
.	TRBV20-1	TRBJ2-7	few	TGCAGTGCTAGACCGACAATCACCTACGAGCAGTACTTC	CSARPTITYEQYF
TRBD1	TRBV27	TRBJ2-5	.	TGTGCCAGCAGTAGCAGAGGGGGCAAAGAGACCCAGTACTTC	CASSSRGGKETQYF
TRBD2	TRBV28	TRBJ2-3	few	TGTGCCAGCAGACTAGCGGGAGATGGTACAGATACGCAGTATTTT	CASRLAGDGTDTQYF
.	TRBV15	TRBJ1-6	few	TGTGCCACCAGATCAGGGTCACCCCTCCACTTT	CATRSGSPLHF
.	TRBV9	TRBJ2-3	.	TGTGCCAGCAGCGTAGACAGTACTAGCACAGATACGCAGTATTTT	CASSVDSTSTDTQYF
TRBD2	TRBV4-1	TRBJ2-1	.	TGCGCCTGCAGCCAAGATTCTAGCGGAACTTACAATGAGCAGTTCTTC	CACSQDSSGTYNEQFF
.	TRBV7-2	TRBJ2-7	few	TGTGCCAGCAGCCCTAGCCCTGCCTACTCCTACGAGCAGTACTTC	CASSPSPAYSYEQYF
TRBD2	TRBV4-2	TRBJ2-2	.	TGTGCCAGCAGCCAAGTTCTCGCTCGCGGGAGGGCCACCGGGGAGCTGTTTTTT	CASSQVLARGRATGELFF